This T cell receptor (beta chain) was identified during a study of blood T cell repertoires in COVID-19. Overall study context: Italy, Spain and the United States were the sources of the convalescent and acute COVID-19 samples. Sources were T cells, B-cell-depleted T cells, or PBMCs; the material itself was cDNA or gDNA.

Authors' data handling: The assay estimated nucleated cells by amplifying reference gene primers. Sequenced by immunoSEQ multiplex PCR; TCRdb stores in-frame clones only, minus some. V and J calls and clone size are those listed in that table; D and trimming were worked out from the DNA. The data contain roughly 100,000 clones, 75% to 85% of them seen just once; the ten biggest clones take up around 4%. Trimming left V 2 bases short and J 2 bases short, with 15 bases between. The CDR3 extends over 15 amino acids. Germline-derived CDR1 and CDR2 are GTSNPN and SVGIG (reference sequence). This sequence joins TRBV30 and TRBJ2-5, with D tentatively TRBD2 (5 bases). The sample comprised peripheral blood. The sequence was collected from a man between 60 and 75 years old with acute or convalescent COVID-19. Here the CDR3 DNA reads TGTGCCTGGAGTCATCTCTCGCGGGTTCAAGAGACCCAGTACTTC. It is translated as CAWSHLSRVQETQYF. The full variable domain, completed using reference TRBV30 and TRBJ2-5, is SQTIHQWPATLVQPVGSPLSLECTVEGTSNPNLYWYRQAAGRGLQLLFYSVGIGQISSEVPQNLSASRPQDRQFILSSKKLLLSDSGFYLCAWSHLSRVQETQYFGPGTRLLVL.